These 9 T cell receptor beta chains came from one sample sequenced in a study of T-cell memory formation after mild COVID-19. TCRdb reprocessed the 5' RACE reads with MiXCR, giving one entry per CDR3 protein. The sample shows tens of thousands of distinct CDR3 sequences, more than 20% of them seen only once. The sample taken for sequencing was PBMCs or a T cell subset sorted from them (not recorded which). These receptor sequences come from a man aged 18 to 29 who had mild COVID-19 (a few samples of this study predate the infection). Cell type and time point are not known.

The rearrangement uses TRBV20-1 and TRBJ2-1; 12 bases are a match to TRBD2. Germline loops: CDR1 DFQATT, CDR2 SNEGSKA (reference sequence). The trim removed 3 bases at V and 5 bases at J, leaving 8 bases unmatched. The CDR3 spans 16 residues. The CDR3 protein is CSARASGGAWNNEQFF. The CDR3 nucleotides are TGCAGTGCTAGGGCTAGCGGGGGGGCATGGAACAATGAGCAGTTCTTC.

This clonotype was observed a single time. The gene calls are TRBV10-3 and TRBJ2-3; D not resolved. Germline values: CDR1 ENHRY, CDR2 SYGVKD. Between the trimmed V and J ends, which lost 5 bases and 6 bases, there was a span of 12 bases. The CDR3 length is 13 residues. In DNA, the CDR3 is TGTGCCATCAGTCCAGGCCTTTGGGATACGCAGTATTTT. The encoded protein is CAISPGLWDTQYF.

The chain is built from TRBV12-3 or TRBV12-4 and TRBJ1-1; 8 positions agree with TRBD1. Unmatched junction bases numbered 9, after V lost 10 bases and J lost 5 bases. The CDR3 runs 13 residues. The CDR3 DNA reads TGTGCCACCTCGACAGGGGAAGGGACTGAAGCTTTCTTT. As protein: CATSTGEGTEAFF.

This chain links TRBV12-3 or TRBV12-4 with TRBJ2-3, with a weak D call TRBD1 (7 bases). The CDR3 loop spans 14 amino acids. The V end was cut by 3 bases, the J end by 5 bases, with 12 bases between. The CDR3 coding sequence is TGTGCCAGCAGTTTGACAGGGAGGCTAGATACGCAGTATTTT. Its translation is CASSLTGRLDTQYF.

This clonotype was detected only a few times. The rearrangement uses TRBV5-1 and TRBJ1-4, with D perhaps TRBD1 (5 bases). Germline V CDR1 and CDR2: SGHRS, YFSETQ. Trimming stripped 1 base from V and 7 bases from J, with 11 bases between. The CDR3 runs 14 residues. The CDR3 reads CASSLWGSSEKLFF. The CDR3, as DNA: TGCGCCAGCAGCTTGTGGGGGTCGAGTGAAAAACTGTTTTTT.

A few counts support this clonotype. V gene TRBV4-3 combines with J gene TRBJ2-1, with D possibly being TRBD1 (5 bases). Trimming shortened V by 0 bases and J by 7 bases, and 19 bases separated the two germline ends. Germline values: CDR1 LGHNA, CDR2 YSLEER. The CDR3 contains 17 residues. CDR3 bases: TGCGCCAGCAGCCAAGATCATAAGGGGAATAATGGAAATGAGCAGTTCTTC. It encodes CASSQDHKGNNGNEQFF.

The chain carries TRBV28 and TRBJ2-4, with 8 positions matching TRBD2. Germline assignment: CDR1 MDHEN and CDR2 SYDVKM. There are 14 residues in the CDR3. Trimming removed 6 bases from V and 8 bases from J; junction bases left unmatched: 9. CDR3 sequence (DNA): TGTGCCAGCAGCGAAGACAGCGGGAGTGACATTCAGTACTTC. This translates into CASSEDSGSDIQYF.

Only a few counts were recorded for this clonotype. The V gene is TRBV7-8, the J gene TRBJ2-3; no clear D gene. CDR1 and CDR2 (germline): SGHVS, FQNEAQ. This CDR3 has 12 residues. Trimming removed 3 bases from V and 8 bases from J, with 9 bases in between. CDR3 region: CASSFSGPTQYF. Written as DNA, the CDR3 is TGTGCCAGCAGCTTCAGTGGGCCTACGCAGTATTTT.

The genes are TRBV5-1 and TRBJ2-1; no definite D call. CDR3 length equals 12 residues. V lost 4 bases, J lost 9 bases, and 11 bases lay in between. Germline V gene sequence: CDR1 SGHRS, CDR2 YFSETQ. The CDR3 spells CASSQVPGEQFF. CDR3 DNA: TGCGCCAGCAGCCAAGTTCCCGGTGAGCAGTTCTTC.